This paragraph covers one T cell receptor beta chain sequence. The length of the CDR3 is 17 residues. V lost 6 bases and J lost 0, with 18 bases in between. Germline CDR1 and CDR2: MNHEY and SMNVEV (reference sequence). Sequencing used immunoSEQ multiplex PCR; TCRdb keeps in-frame clones, though not all of them. The sample shows about 59,000 clones, approximately 78% of them seen only once. This sample is drawn from a study of blood T cell repertoires in COVID-19. The chain joins TRBV27 to TRBJ1-3; possible D gene TRBD1, 6 bases. Sequencing used peripheral blood. The TCR originated in a man older than 75 with acute or convalescent COVID-19. The CDR3 sequence is CASSRTGTPSSGNTIYF. The CDR3 DNA sequence: TGTGCCAGCAGCCGCACCGGGACACCGAGCTCTGGAAACACCATATATTTT.